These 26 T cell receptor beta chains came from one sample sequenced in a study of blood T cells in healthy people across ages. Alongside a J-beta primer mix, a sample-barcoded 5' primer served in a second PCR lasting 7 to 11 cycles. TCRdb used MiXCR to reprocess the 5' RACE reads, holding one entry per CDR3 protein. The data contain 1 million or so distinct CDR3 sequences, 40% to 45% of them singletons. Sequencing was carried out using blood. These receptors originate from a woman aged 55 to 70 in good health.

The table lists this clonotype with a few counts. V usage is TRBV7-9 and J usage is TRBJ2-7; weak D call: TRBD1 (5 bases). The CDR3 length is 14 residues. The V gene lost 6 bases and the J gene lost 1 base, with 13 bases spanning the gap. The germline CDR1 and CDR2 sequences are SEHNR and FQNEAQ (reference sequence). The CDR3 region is CASRAGMGSYEQYF. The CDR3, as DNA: TGTGCCAGCAGGGCAGGGATGGGGTCCTACGAGCAGTACTTC.

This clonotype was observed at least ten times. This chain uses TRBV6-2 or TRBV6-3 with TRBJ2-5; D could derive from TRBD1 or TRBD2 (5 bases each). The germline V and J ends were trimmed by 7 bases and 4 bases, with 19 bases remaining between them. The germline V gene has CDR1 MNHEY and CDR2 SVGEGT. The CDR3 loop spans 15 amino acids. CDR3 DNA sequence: TGTGCCAGCATATCCGCAGAGGGACGTTCAGAGACCCAGTACTTC. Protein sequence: CASISAEGRSETQYF.

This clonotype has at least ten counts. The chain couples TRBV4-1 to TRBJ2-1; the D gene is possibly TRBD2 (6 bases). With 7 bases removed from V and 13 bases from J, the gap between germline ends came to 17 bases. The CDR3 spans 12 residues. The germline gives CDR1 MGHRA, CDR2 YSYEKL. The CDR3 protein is CASTEDYTFQFF. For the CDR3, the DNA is TGCGCCAGCACCGAGGACTATACTTTTCAGTTCTTC.

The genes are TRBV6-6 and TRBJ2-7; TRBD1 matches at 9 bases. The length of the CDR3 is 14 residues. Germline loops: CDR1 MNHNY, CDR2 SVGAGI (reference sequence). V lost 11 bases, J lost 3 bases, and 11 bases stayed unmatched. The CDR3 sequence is CAPTGDRVCYEQYF. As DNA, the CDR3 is TGTGCCCCTACTGGGGACAGGGTTTGCTACGAGCAGTACTTC.

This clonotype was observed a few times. The CDR3 loop is CASSPRQGSQPQHF. CDR3 sequence (DNA): TGTGCCAGCAGCCCTCGACAGGGCAGTCAGCCCCAGCATTTT. This chain uses TRBV7-2 with TRBJ1-5; 7 bases fit TRBD1. The CDR3 has 14 residues. The trim removed 5 bases at V and 6 bases at J, leaving 7 bases unmatched. Germline V CDR1 and CDR2: SGHTA, FQGNSA.

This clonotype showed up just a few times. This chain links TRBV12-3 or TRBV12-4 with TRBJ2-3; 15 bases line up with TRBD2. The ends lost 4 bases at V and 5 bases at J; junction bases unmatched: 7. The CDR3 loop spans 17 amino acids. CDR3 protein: CASSSRTSGRAIDTQYF. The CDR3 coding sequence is TGTGCCAGCAGTTCGCGGACTAGCGGGAGGGCCATAGATACGCAGTATTTT.

The CDR3 sequence: CASSQDLSGALGRLAGNNEQFF. The CDR3 DNA is TGTGCCAGCAGCCAAGATTTATCGGGCGCGCTGGGGAGACTAGCGGGGAACAATGAGCAGTTCTTC. The chain has TRBV3-1 and TRBJ2-1, with 11 bases matching TRBD2. Germline CDR1 is LGHDT and CDR2 is YNNKEL (reference sequence). The V segment lost 0 bases and the J segment 5 bases; nucleotides outside the gene matches: 21. The CDR3 spans 22 residues.

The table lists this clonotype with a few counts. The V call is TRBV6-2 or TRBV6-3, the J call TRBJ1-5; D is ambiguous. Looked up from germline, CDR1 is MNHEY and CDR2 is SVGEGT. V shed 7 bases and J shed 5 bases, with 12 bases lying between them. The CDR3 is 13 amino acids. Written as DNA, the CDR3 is TGTGCCAGCACCCGGATATCCGATCAGCCCCAGCATTTT. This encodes CASTRISDQPQHF.

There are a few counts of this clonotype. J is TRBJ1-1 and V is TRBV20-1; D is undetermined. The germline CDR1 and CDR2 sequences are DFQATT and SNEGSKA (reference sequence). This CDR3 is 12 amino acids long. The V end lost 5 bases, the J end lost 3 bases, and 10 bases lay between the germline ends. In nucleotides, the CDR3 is TGCAGTGCTTCCGACGGGTACACTGAAGCTTTCTTT. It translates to CSASDGYTEAFF.

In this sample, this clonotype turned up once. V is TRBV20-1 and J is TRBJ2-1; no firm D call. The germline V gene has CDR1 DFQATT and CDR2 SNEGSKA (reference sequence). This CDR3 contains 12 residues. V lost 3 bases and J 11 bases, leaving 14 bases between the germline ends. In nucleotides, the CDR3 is TGCAGTGCTAGCCCGACTGGCAGCAAGCAGTTCTTC. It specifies CSASPTGSKQFF.

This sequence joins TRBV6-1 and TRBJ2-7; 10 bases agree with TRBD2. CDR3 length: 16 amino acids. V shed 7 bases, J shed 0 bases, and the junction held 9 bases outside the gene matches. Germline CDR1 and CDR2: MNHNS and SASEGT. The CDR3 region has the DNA TGTGCCAGCAAACCCATAGCGGGAGGACCCTCCTACGAGCAGTACTTC. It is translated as CASKPIAGGPSYEQYF.

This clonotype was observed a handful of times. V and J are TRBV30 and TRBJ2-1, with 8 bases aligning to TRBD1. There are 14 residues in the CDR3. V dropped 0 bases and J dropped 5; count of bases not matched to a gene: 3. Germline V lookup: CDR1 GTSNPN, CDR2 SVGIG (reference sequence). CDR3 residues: CAWSVDRVDNEQFF. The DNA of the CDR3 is TGTGCCTGGAGTGTGGACAGGGTCGACAATGAGCAGTTCTTC.

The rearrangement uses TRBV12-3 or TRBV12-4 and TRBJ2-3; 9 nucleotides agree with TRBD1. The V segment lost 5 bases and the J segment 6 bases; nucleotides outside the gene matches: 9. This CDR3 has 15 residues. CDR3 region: CASSRTDRGGDTQYF. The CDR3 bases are TGTGCCAGCAGTCGGACCGACAGGGGGGGTGATACGCAGTATTTT.

CDR3 DNA: TGTGCCAGCAGACAGGGGATACCCTACGAGCAGTACTTC. Translation: CASRQGIPYEQYF. The rearrangement joins TRBV6-6 to TRBJ2-7; 7 positions agree with TRBD1. Germline lookup yields CDR1 MNHNY and CDR2 SVGAGI (reference sequence). V lost 6 bases, J lost 2 bases, and 4 bases stayed unmatched. This CDR3 contains 13 residues.

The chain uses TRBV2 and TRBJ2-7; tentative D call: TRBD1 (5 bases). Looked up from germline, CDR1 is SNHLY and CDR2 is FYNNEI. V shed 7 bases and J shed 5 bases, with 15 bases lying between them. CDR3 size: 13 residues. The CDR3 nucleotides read TGTGCCAGCAAGGGGAACATGTTCGACGAGCAGTACTTC. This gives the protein CASKGNMFDEQYF.

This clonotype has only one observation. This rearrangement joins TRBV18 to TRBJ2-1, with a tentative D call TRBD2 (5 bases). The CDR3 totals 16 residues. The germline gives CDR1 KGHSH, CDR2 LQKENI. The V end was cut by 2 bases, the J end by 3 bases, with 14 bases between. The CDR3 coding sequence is TGTGCCAGCTCACCATTCTCCCGGACTTACTACAATGAGCAGTTCTTC. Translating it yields CASSPFSRTYYNEQFF.

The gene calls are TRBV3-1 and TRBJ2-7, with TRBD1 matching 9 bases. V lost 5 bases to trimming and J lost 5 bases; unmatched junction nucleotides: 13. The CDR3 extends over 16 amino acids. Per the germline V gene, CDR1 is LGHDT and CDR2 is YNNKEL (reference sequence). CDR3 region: CASSGYVGQGSNEQYF. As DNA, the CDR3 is TGTGCCAGCAGCGGATATGTAGGACAGGGGTCCAACGAGCAGTACTTC.

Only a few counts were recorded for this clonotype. The CDR3 sequence is CAIPKLGEKDTQYF. CDR3 nucleotides: TGTGCCATCCCAAAATTAGGGGAAAAGGATACGCAGTATTTT. The chain recombines TRBV7-7 with TRBJ2-3; D is possibly TRBD1 (5 bases). The V end was cut by 10 bases, the J end by 6 bases, with 20 bases between. This CDR3 is 14 amino acids long. CDR1 is SSHAT and CDR2 is FNYEAQ in the germline V gene (reference sequence).

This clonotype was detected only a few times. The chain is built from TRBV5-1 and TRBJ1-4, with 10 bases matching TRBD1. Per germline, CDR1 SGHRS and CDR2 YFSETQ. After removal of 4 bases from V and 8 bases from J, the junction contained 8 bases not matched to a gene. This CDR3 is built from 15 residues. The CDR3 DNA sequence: TGCGCCAGCAGCACCGACAGGGGGCGAAGAGAAAAACTGTTTTTT. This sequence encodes CASSTDRGRREKLFF.

CDR3 nucleotides: TGTGCCAGCAAGAACAGAGCAAGCACAGATACGCAGTATTTT. Translated, it gives CASKNRASTDTQYF. The V call is TRBV28, the J call TRBJ2-3, with no clear D. This CDR3 contains 14 residues. Germline values: CDR1 MDHEN, CDR2 SYDVKM. The V end was cut by 7 bases, the J end by 0 bases, with 11 bases between.

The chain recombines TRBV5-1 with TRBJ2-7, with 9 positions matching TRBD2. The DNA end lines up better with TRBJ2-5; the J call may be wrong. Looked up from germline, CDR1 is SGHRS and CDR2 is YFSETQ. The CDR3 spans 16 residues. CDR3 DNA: TGCGCCAGCAGCACGGGACTAGCCGGTGTCGCGGAGACCCAGTACTTC. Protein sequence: CASSTGLAGVAETQYF.

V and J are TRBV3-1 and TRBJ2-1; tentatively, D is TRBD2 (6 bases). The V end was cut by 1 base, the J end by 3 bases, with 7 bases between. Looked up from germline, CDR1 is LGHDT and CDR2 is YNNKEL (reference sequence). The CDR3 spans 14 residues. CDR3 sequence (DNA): TGTGCCAGCAGCCAAGGAGCGGGCTACAATGAGCAGTTCTTC. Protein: CASSQGAGYNEQFF.

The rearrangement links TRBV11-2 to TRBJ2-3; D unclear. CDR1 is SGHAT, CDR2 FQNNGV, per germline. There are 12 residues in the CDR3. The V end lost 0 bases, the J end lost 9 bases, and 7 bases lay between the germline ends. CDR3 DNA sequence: TGTGCCAGCAGCTTAGATCCAGTGACGCAGTATTTT. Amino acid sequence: CASSLDPVTQYF.

In DNA, the CDR3 is TGTGCCAGCAGGGCCCGGGAAAACTATGGCTACACCTTC. It yields the protein CASRARENYGYTF. J is TRBJ1-2 and V is TRBV6-6; D uncertain. Germline V lookup: CDR1 MNHNY, CDR2 SVGAGI (reference sequence). The V gene lost 6 bases and the J gene lost 2 bases, with 10 bases spanning the gap. The CDR3 totals 13 residues.

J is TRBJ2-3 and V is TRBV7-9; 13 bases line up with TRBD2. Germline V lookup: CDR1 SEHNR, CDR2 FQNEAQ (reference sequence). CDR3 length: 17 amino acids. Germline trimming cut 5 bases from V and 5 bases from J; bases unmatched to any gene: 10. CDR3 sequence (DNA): TGTGCCAGCAGCCTGCCCGGACTAGCGGGAGTTCAAGATACGCAGTATTTT. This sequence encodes CASSLPGLAGVQDTQYF.

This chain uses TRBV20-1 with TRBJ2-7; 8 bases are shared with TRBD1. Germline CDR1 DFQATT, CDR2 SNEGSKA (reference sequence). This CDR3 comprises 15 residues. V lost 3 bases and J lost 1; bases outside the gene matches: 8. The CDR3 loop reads CSASPADRGSYEQYF. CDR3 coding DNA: TGCAGTGCTAGTCCGGCCGACAGGGGATCCTACGAGCAGTACTTC.